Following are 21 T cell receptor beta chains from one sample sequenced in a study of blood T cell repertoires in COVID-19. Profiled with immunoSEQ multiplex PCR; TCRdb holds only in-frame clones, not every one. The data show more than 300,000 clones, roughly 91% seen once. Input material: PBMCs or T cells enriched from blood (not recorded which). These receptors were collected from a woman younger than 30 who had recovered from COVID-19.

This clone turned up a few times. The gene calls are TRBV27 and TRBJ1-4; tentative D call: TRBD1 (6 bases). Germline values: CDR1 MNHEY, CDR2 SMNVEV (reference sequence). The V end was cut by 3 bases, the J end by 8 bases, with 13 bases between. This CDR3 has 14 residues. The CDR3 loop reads CASSFPGQEEKLFF. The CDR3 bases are TGTGCCAGCAGTTTTCCGGGACAAGAAGAAAAACTGTTTTTT.

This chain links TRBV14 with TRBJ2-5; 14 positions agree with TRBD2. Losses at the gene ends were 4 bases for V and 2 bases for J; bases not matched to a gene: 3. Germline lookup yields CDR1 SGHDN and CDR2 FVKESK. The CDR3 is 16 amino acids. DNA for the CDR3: TGTGCCAGCAGCCGTCGACTAGCGGGGGGGCAAGAGACCCAGTACTTC. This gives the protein CASSRRLAGGQETQYF.

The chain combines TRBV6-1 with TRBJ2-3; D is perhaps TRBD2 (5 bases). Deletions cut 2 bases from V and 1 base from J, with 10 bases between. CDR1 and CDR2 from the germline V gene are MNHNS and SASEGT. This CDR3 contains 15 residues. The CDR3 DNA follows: TGTGCCAGCAGTGAAAGGCTAGCTGGCACAGATACGCAGTATTTT. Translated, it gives CASSERLAGTDTQYF.

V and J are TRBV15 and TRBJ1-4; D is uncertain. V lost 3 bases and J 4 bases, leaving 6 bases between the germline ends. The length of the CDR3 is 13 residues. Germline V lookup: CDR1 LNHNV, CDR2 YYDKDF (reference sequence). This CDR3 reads CATSSRFNEKLFF. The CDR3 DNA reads TGTGCCACCAGCAGTCGGTTTAATGAAAAACTGTTTTTT.

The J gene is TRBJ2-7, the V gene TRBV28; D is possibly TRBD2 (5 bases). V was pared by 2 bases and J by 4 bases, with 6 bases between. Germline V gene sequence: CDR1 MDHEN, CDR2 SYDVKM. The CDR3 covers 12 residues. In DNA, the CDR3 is TGTGCCAGCAGTTTAGAGGGATACGAGCAGTACTTC. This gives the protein CASSLEGYEQYF.

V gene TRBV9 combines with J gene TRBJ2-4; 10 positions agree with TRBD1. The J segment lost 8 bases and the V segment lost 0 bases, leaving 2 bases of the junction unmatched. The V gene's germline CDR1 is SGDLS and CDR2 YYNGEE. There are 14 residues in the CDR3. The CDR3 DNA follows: TGTGCCAGCAGCGTAGGACAGGGGGCAGACATTCAGTACTTC. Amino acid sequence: CASSVGQGADIQYF.

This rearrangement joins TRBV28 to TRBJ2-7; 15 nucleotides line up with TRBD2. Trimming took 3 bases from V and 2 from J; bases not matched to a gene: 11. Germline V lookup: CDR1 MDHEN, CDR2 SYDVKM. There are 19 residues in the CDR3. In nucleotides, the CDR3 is TGTGCCAGCAGTTTCCCCCGGACTAGCGGGGGGGCCCTACCCTACGAGCAGTACTTC. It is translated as CASSFPRTSGGALPYEQYF. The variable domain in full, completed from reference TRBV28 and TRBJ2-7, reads DVKVTQSSRYLVKRTGEKVFLECVQDMDHENMFWYRQDPGLGLRLIYFSYDVKMKEKGDIPEGYSVSREKKERFSLILESASTNQTSMYLCASSFPRTSGGALPYEQYFGPGTRLTVT.

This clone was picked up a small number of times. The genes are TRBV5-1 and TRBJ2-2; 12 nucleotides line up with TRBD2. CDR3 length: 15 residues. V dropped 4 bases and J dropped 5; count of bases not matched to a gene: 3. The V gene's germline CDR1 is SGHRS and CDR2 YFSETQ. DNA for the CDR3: TGCGCCAGCAGCGAGGGACTAGCGGGTACCGGGGAGCTGTTTTTT. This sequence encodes CASSEGLAGTGELFF.

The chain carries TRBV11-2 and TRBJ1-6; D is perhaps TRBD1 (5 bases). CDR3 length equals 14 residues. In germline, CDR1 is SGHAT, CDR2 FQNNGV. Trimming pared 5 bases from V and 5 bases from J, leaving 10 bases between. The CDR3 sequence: CASSRDRHNSPLHF. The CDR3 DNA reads TGTGCCAGCAGCCGAGACAGACATAATTCACCCCTCCACTTT.

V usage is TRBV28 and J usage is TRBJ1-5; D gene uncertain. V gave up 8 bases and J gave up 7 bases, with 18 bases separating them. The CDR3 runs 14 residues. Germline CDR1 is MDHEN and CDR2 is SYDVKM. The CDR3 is CASLNLGPGQPQHF. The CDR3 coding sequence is TGTGCCAGCCTCAACTTGGGCCCGGGGCAGCCCCAGCATTTT.

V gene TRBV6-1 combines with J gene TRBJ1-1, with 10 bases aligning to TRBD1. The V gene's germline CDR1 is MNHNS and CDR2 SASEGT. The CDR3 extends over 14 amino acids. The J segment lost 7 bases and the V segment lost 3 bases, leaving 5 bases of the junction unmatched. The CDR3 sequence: CASSDGTGAFEAFF. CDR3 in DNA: TGTGCCAGCAGTGACGGGACAGGGGCGTTTGAAGCTTTCTTT.

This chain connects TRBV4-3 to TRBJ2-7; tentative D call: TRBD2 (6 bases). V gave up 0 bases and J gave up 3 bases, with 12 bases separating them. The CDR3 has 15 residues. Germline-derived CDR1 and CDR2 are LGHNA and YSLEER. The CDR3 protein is CASSQEGTGDYEQYF. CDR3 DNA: TGCGCCAGCAGCCAAGAGGGGACGGGAGACTACGAGCAGTACTTC.

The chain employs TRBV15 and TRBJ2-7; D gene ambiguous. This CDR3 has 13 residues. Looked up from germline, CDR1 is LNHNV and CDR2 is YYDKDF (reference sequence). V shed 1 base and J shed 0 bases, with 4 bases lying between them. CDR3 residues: CATSRGDSYEQYF. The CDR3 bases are TGTGCCACCAGCAGAGGCGACTCCTACGAGCAGTACTTC.

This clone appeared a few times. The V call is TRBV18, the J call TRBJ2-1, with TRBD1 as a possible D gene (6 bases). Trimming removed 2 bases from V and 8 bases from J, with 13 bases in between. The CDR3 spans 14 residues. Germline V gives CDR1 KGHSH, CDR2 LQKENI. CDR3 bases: TGTGCCAGCTCACCAGCGACAGGAGAATATGAGCAGTTCTTC. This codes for CASSPATGEYEQFF.

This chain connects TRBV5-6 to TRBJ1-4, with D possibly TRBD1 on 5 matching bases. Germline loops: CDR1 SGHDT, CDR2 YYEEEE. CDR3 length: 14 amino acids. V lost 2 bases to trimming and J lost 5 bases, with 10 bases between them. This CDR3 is CASSFGGKNEKLFF. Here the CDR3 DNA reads TGTGCCAGCAGCTTCGGGGGGAAAAATGAAAAACTGTTTTTT.

Here the CDR3 reads CASSELQGLQHYGYTF. The CDR3, as DNA: TGTGCCAGCAGCGAACTACAGGGCCTTCAGCACTATGGCTACACCTTC. V usage is TRBV6-2 or TRBV6-3 and J usage is TRBJ1-2; maybe TRBD1 (6 bases). The CDR3 loop spans 16 amino acids. The V and J ends lost 6 bases and 3 bases respectively, with 20 bases between them. Germline V CDR1 and CDR2: MNHEY, SVGEGT.

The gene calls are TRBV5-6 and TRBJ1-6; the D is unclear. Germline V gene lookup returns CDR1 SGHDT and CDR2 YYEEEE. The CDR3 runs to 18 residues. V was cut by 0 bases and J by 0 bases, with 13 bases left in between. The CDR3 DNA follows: TGTGCCAGCAGCTTGGAGGCGGAGGATTACTCCTATAATTCACCCCTCCACTTT. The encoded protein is CASSLEAEDYSYNSPLHF.

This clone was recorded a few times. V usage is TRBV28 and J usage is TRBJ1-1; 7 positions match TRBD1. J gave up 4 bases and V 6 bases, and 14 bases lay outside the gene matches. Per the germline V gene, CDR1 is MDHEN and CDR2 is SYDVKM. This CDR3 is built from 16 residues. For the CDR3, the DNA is TGTGCCAGCAGCCTAGGGGAGGACAGGCGGGGCACTGAAGCTTTCTTT. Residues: CASSLGEDRRGTEAFF.

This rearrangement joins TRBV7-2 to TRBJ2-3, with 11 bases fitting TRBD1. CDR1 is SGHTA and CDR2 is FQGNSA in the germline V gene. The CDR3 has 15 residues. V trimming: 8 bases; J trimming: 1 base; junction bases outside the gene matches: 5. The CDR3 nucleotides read TGTGCCAGCTCGTGGACAGGGGGCGGCACAGATACGCAGTATTTT. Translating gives CASSWTGGGTDTQYF.

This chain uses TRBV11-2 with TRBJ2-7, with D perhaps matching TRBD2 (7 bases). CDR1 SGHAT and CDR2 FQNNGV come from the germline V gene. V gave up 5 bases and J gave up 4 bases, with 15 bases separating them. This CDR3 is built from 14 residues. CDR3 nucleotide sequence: TGTGCCAGCAGCCTAGGGGGGGACGGGTACGAGCAGTACTTC. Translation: CASSLGGDGYEQYF.

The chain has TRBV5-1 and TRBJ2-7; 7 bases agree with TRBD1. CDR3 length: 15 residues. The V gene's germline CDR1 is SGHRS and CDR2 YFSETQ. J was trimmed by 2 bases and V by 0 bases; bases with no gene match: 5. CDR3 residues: CASSLGQGLTYEQYF. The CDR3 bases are TGCGCCAGCAGCTTGGGACAGGGCCTTACCTACGAGCAGTACTTC.